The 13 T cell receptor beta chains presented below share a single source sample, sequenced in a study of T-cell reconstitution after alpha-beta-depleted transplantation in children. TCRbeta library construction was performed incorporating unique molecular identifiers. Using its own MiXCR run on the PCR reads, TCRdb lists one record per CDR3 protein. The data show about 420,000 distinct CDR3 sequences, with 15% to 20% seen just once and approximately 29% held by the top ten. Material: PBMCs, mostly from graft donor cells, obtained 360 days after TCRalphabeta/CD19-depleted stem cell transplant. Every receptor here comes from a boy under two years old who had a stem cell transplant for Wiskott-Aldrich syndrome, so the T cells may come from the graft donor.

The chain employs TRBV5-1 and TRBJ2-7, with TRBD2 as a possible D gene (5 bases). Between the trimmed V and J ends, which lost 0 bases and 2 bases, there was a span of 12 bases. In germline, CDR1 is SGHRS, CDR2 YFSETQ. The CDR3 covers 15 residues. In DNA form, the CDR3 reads TGCGCCAGCAGCTTGGGGACTCGCCCGACCTACGAGCAGTACTTC. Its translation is CASSLGTRPTYEQYF.

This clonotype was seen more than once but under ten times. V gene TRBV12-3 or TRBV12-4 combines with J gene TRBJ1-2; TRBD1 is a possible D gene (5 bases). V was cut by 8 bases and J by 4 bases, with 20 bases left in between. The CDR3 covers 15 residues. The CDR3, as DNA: TGTGCCAGCGGCCTAAGAAGGACAATCGGCTATGGCTACACCTTC. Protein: CASGLRRTIGYGYTF.

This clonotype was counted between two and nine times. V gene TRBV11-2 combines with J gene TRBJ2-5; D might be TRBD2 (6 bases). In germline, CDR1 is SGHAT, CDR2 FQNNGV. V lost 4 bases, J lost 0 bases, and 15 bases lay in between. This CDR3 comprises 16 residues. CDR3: CASSSPEGAYQETQYF. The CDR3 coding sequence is TGTGCCAGCAGCTCCCCGGAGGGAGCGTACCAAGAGACCCAGTACTTC.

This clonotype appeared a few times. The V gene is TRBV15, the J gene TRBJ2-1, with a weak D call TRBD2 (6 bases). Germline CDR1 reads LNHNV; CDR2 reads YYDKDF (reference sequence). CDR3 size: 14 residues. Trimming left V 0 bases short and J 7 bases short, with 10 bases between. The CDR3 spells CATSRDLTRNEQFF. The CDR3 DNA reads TGTGCCACCAGCAGAGATCTGACTAGGAATGAGCAGTTCTTC.

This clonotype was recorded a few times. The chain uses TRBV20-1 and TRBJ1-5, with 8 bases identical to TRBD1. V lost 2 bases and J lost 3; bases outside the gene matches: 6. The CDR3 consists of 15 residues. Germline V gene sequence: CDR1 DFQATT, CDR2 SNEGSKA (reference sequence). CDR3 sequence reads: CSARSWTGTNQPQHF. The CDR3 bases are TGCAGTGCTAGATCCTGGACAGGGACCAATCAGCCCCAGCATTTT.

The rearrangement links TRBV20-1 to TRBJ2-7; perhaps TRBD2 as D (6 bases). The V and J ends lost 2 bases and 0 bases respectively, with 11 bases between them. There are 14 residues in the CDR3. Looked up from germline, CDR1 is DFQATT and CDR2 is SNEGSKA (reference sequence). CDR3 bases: TGCAGTGCTAGATCGAGGACTAACTCCTACGAGCAGTACTTC. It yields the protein CSARSRTNSYEQYF.

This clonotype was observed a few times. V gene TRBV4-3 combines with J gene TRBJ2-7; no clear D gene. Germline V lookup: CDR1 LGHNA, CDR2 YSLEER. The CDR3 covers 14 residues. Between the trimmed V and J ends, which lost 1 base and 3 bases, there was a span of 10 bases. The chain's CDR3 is CASSQGNPYYEQYF. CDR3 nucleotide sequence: TGCGCCAGCAGCCAAGGAAATCCATACTACGAGCAGTACTTC.

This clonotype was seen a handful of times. CDR3 loop: CAISEFPGTGDSYEQYF. The CDR3 nucleotides read TGTGCCATCAGTGAATTCCCAGGGACAGGGGACTCCTACGAGCAGTACTTC. This sequence joins TRBV10-3 and TRBJ2-7; TRBD1 aligns across 10 bases. The CDR3 covers 17 residues. The germline V gene encodes CDR1 ENHRY and CDR2 SYGVKD. Trimming cost V 3 bases and J 0 bases; bases outside gene matches: 8.

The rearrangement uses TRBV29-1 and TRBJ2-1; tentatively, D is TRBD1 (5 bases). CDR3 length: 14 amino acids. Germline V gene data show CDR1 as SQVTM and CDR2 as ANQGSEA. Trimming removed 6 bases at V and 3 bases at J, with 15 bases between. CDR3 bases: TGCAGCGTGATTACCCAGGGTTACTACAATGAGCAGTTCTTC. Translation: CSVITQGYYNEQFF.

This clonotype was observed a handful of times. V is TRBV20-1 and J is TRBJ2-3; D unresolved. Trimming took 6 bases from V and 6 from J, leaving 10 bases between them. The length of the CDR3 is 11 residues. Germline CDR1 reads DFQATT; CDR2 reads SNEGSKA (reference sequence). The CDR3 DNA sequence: TGCAGTGCCCCCCTAGAGGATACGCAGTATTTT. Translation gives CSAPLEDTQYF.

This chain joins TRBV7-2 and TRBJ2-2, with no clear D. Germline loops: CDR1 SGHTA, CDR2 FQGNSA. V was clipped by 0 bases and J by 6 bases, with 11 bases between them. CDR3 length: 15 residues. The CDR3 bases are TGTGCCAGCAGCTTAGCATTAGGACGGGCCGGGGAGCTGTTTTTT. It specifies CASSLALGRAGELFF. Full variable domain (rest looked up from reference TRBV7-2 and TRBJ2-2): GAGVSQSPSNKVTEKGKDVELRCDPISGHTALYWYRQSLGQGLEFLIYFQGNSAPDKSGLPSDRFSAERTGGSVSTLTIQRTQQEDSAVYLCASSLALGRAGELFFGEGSRLTVL.

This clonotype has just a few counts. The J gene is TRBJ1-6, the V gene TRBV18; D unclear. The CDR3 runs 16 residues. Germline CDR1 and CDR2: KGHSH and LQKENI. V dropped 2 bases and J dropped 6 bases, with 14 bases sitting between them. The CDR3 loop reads CASSPVSRAINSPLHF. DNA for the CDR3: TGTGCCAGCTCACCAGTTTCACGGGCTATTAATTCACCCCTCCACTTT. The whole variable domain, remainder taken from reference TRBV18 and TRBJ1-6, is NAGVMQNPRHLVRRRGQEARLRCSPMKGHSHVYWYRQLPEEGLKFMVYLQKENIIDESGMPKERFSAEFPKEGPSILRIQQVVRGDSAAYFCASSPVSRAINSPLHFGNGTRLTVT.

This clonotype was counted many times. This chain's CDR3 is CRTRPLTDTQYF. The CDR3 nucleotides are TGTAGGACTAGGCCTCTCACAGATACGCAGTATTTT. The V call is TRBV3-1, the J call TRBJ2-3; 7 bases are shared with TRBD2. The CDR3 sequence is 12 residues long. CDR1 is LGHDT, CDR2 YNNKEL, per germline (reference sequence).